The entry that follows covers one T cell receptor (beta chain) sequence. Its binding antigen is unknown. Per-nucleotide qualities are absent, and no much larger clonotype sits a single base away. Taken from cysteine to phenylalanine, the CDR3 has 15 residues. Here the CDR3 DNA is all that survives: 45 bases in frame from base 1. V is clipped by 0 bases and J by 7 bases, and the sequence between their germline boundaries is 15 bases long. The CDR1 and CDR2 encoded by the germline V gene are SGHAT and FQNNGV. TCRbeta CDR3 regions were amplified from genomic DNA by means of the immunoSEQ Assay, a bias-controlled multiplex PCR. As for how the authors treated the data: Within the assay, amplification of reference gene primers was used to estimate how many nucleated cells each sample contained. Sequence reads were collapsed and filtered to measure the absolute abundance of every unique TCRbeta CDR3 rearrangement. Productive Simpson clonality was computed per sample as the square root of Simpson's diversity index over productive rearrangements. TCRdb re-hosts the immuneACCESS table, in-frame sequences only. Its copies lack some clones; in the studies checked, an unresolved V gene accounts for under half of them, and the cause for the rest is not known. V, J and clone size are taken as reported in that table, and D and trimming were inferred from the DNA itself. A total of about 410,000 clones appear in this sample, around 91% of them only once. 0.6% to 0.7% of the sample rests with the top ten.

Enrolling through a virtual design, the prospective study's participants ranged in age from about 18 to 89 years and lived across about two dozen United States geographic areas. In the prospective study, participants were assigned to cohorts based on the clinical history participants reported in a screening survey and a study questionnaire. Recovered participants in ImmuneRACE Cohort 3 were defined as having two consecutive negative NP/OP PCR tests, clearance from a healthcare professional, or resolution of symptoms. In the prospective study, mobile phlebotomists collected whole blood, serum and a nasopharyngeal or oropharyngeal swab from each participant. Additional blood draws and questionnaires over a roughly two-month period could optionally be provided by prospective study participants. Prospective study blood samples were shipped either frozen or at room temperature before DNA extraction.

The data were obtained in a study of blood T cell repertoires in COVID-19 (TCRdb year 2020). About the study as a whole: The collaborator samples originated in the United States, Italy and Spain and spanned the acute and convalescent phases of COVID-19. Deeply sampled blood TCRbeta repertoires from subjects exposed to, actively infected with, or recovered from COVID-19 were included in the dataset. The samples were drawn from the first 160 participants of the ongoing ImmuneRACE study and from over 950 subjects provided by 6 global collaborators. Sample metadata almost always included a de-identified subject ID, COVID-19 status, age in years and sex. The repertoires were made available in a free public database intended to serve as a resource for research on the immune response to SARS-CoV-2. The prospective study material was composed of cDNA or gDNA derived from T cells, B-cell-depleted T cells, or PBMCs. Where available, HLA class I and class II types were taken from metadata supplied by the sample provider and were not determined by assay-based typing. What the study reported, not specific to this receptor: How much clinical and demographic metadata was included differed by source and by participant, and the metadata was provided uncurated.

The chain was built from TRBV11-2 and TRBJ1-1, with the D gene too uncertain to name. Sequences were obtained from PBMCs or T cells enriched from blood (not recorded which). The clonotype comes from a man aged 18 to 29 who had recovered from COVID-19. The CDR3 sequence is CASSLDLARASEAFF. The nucleotide sequence reads as follows: TGTGCCAGCAGCTTAGATCTAGCCCGGGCCAGTGAAGCTTTCTTT.